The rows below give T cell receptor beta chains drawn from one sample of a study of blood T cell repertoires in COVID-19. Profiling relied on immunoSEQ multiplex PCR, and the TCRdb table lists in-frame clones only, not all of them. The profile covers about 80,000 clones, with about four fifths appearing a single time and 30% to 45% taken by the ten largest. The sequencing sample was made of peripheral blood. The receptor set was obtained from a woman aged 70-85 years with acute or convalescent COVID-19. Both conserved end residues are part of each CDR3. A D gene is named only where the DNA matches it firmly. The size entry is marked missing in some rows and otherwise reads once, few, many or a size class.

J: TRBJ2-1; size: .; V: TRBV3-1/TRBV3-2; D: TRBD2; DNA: TGTGCCAGCAGCCCTTCCGGGACTAGCGGGAGTTTGGGGAAGAATGAGCAGTTCTTC; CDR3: CASSPSGTSGSLGKNEQFF
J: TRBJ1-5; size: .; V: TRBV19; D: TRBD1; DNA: TGTGCCAGTAGACCTGACAGGGCGAAGGGTAATCAGCCCCAGCATTTT; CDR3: CASRPDRAKGNQPQHF
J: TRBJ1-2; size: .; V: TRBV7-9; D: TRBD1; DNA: TGTGCCAGCAGCTTAGCGGGACAGGGGGGATATGGCTACACCTTC; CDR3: CASSLAGQGGYGYTF
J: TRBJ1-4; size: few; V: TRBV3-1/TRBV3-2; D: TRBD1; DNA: TGTGCCAGCAGCTATAGGGGGCTTGGAGAAAAACTGTTTTTT; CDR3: CASSYRGLGEKLFF
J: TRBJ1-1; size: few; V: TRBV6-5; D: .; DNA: TGTGCCAGACTCAGGGGCGCGGGCACTGAAGCTTTCTTT; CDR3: CARLRGAGTEAFF
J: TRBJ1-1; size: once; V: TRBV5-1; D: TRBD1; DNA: TGCGCCAGCAGCTTGGTGGGACAGGGGTACACTGAAGCTTTCTTT; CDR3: CASSLVGQGYTEAFF
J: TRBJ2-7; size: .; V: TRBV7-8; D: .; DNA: TGTGCCAGCAGCTTAGACAGGGAAAACGAGCAGTACTTC; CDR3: CASSLDRENEQYF
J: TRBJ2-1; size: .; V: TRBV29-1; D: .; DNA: TGCAGCGCCGCAGGGATTGGGAACAATGAGCAGTTCTTC; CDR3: CSAAGIGNNEQFF
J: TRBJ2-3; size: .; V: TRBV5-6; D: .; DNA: TGTGCCAGCAGCTTGAAGGGAGCAGATACGCAGTATTTT; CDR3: CASSLKGADTQYF
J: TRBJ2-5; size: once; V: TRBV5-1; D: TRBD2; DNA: TGCGCCAGCAGCTTGAACAGTCGGGGGGGAGGCGAGACCCAGTACTTC; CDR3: CASSLNSRGGGETQYF
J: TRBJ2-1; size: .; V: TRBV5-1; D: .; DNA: TGCGCCAGCCGCCCGACAGAATACAATGAGCAGTTCTTC; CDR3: CASRPTEYNEQFF
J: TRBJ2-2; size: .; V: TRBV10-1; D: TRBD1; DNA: TGCGCCAGCAGTGGGGACAGGGGATGGACCGGGGAGCTGTTTTTT; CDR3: CASSGDRGWTGELFF
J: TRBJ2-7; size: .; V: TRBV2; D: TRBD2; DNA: TGTGCCAGCAAAGGACTAGCGCGCCGATACGAGCAGTACTTC; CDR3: CASKGLARRYEQYF
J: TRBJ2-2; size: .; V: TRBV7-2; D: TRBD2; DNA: TGTGCCAGCAGCTCACTAGCGGGGTACACCGGGGAGCTGTTTTTT; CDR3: CASSSLAGYTGELFF
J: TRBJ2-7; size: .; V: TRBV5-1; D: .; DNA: TGCGCCAGCAGCTTGTACGGTCCAGGGGACTACGAGCAGTACTTC; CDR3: CASSLYGPGDYEQYF
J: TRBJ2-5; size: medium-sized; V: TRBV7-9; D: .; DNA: TGTGCCAGCCGATCGCAGGACCAAGAGACCCAGTACTTC; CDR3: CASRSQDQETQYF
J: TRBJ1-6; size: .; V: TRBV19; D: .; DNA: TGTGCCAGTAGCACCGTGAGGGAGAATTCACCCCTCCACTTT; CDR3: CASSTVRENSPLHF
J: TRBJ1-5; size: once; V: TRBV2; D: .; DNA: TGTGCCAGCAGTGATCAGGGGTTAGGCAATCAGCCCCAGCATTTT; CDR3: CASSDQGLGNQPQHF
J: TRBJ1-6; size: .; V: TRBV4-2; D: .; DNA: TGTGCCAGCAGCCAAGTACGATCAATCCTACAGAATTCACCCCTCCACTTT; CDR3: CASSQVRSILQNSPLHF
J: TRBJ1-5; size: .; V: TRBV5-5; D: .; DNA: TGTGCCAGCAGCTTGGGTGAAGGACAATTAAGCAATCAGCCCCAGCATTTT; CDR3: CASSLGEGQLSNQPQHF
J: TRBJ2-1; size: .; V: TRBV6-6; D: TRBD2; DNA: TGTGCCAGCAGTCCCCTCACGACTGGACTAGCGGGGGGCAATGAGCAGTTCTTC; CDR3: CASSPLTTGLAGGNEQFF
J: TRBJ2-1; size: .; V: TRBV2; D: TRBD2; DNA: TGTGCCAGCAGTGAAAAGGTAGCGGGAGTGGGGTACAATGAGCAGTTCTTC; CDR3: CASSEKVAGVGYNEQFF
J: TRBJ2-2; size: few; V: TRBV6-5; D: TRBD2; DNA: TGTGCCAGCTATGCGGGAGCCGGGGAGCTGTTTTTT; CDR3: CASYAGAGELFF
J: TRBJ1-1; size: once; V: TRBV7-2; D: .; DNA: TGTGCCAGCAGGTTTACAGGAAGCCTCAACACTGAAGCTTTCTTT; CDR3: CASRFTGSLNTEAFF
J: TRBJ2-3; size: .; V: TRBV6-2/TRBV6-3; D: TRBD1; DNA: TGTGCCAGCAGCCGACAGGGTACGCAGTATTTT; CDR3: CASSRQGTQYF
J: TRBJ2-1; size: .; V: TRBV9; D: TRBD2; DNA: TGTGCCAGCAATCGGATGAGCGGGAGGGCCAATGAGCAGTTCTTC; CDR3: CASNRMSGRANEQFF
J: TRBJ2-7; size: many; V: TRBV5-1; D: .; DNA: TGCGCCAGCAGCTTGGTCTCGGGGGAGCAGTACTTC; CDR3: CASSLVSGEQYF
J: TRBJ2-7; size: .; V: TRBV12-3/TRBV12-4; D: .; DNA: TGTGCCAGCAGTCGAAAGCGGGAGCAGTACTTC; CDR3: CASSRKREQYF
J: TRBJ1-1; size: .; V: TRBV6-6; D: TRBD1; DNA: TGTGCCACCTACACGACAGGGAGGACTGAAGCTTTCTTT; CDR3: CATYTTGRTEAFF
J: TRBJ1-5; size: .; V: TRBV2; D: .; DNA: TGTGCCAGCAGTGAAACAGGGTTTGGCAATCAGCCCCAGCATTTT; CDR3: CASSETGFGNQPQHF
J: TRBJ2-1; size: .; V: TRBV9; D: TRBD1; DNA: TGTGCCAGCAGCGTGGGGACAGGGGGCTCCTACAATGAGCAGTTCTTC; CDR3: CASSVGTGGSYNEQFF
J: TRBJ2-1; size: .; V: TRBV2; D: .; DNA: TGTGCCAGCGGCCCCGATGAGCAGTTCTTC; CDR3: CASGPDEQFF
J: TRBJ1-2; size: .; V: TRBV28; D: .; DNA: TGTGCCAGCAGCCCCGGGAATGGCTACACCTTC; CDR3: CASSPGNGYTF
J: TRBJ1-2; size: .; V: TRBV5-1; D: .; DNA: TGCGCCAGCAGTTTGTGGCAGGGGTCTCATGGCTACACCTTC; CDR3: CASSLWQGSHGYTF
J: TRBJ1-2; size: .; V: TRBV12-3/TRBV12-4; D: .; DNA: TGTGCCAGCAGCCCGGGCCTCCCGGGAGGCTACACCTTC; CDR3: CASSPGLPGGYTF
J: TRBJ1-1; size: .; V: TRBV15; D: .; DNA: TGTGCCACCAGCAGAGACAGGGTCACTGAAGCTTTCTTT; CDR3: CATSRDRVTEAFF
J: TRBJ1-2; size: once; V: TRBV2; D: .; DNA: TGTGCCAGCAGTGCCTCCGGGTTTGGAGGCTACACCTTC; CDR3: CASSASGFGGYTF
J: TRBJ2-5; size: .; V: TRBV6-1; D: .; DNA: TGTGCCAGCAGTGAATATCTTGTGGTACTAGTCGAGGAGACCCAGTACTTC; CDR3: CASSEYLVVLVEETQYF
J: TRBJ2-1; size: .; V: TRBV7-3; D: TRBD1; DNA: TGTGCCAGCAGCTTAGGGGGACAGGGCGGTGAGCAGTTCTTC; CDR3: CASSLGGQGGEQFF
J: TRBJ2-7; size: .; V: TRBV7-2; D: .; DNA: TGTGCCAGCAGCCCCCGGGGTAGCGAGCCATACTACGAGCAGTACTTC; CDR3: CASSPRGSEPYYEQYF
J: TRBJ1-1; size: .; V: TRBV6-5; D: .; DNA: TGTGCCAGCAGCGACAGTTCTATGAACACTGAAGCTTTCTTT; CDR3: CASSDSSMNTEAFF
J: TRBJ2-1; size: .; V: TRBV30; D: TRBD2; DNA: TGTGCCTGGAGCCGGGGGACTAGCGGGTTTCAGTTCTTC; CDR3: CAWSRGTSGFQFF
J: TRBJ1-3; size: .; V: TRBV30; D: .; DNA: TGTGCCTGGACCAGGGCTCTGGGCGGACGCTCTGGAAACACCATATATTTT; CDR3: CAWTRALGGRSGNTIYF
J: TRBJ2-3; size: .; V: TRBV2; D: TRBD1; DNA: TGTGCCAGCAGGTGGGGACAGGGTATCCGACGAATCACAGATACGCAGTATTTT; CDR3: CASRWGQGIRRITDTQYF
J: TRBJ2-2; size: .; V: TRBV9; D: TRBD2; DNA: TGTGCCAGCAGCGTAGTTTCCCAAAGCGGGAGCTCCGGGGAGCTGTTTTTT; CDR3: CASSVVSQSGSSGELFF
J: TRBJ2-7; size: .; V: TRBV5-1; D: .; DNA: TGCGCCAGCAGCTTGGCCGGGGAGCCCTACGAGCAGTACTTC; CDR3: CASSLAGEPYEQYF
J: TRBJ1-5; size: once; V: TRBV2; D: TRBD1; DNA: TGTGCCAGCTCGGGACAGGGATTTCAGCCCCAGCATTTT; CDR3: CASSGQGFQPQHF
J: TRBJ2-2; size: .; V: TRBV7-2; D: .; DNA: TGTGCCAGCAGCGCCATTCCCGCTATAGCGAACACCGGGGAGCTGTTTTTT; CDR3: CASSAIPAIANTGELFF
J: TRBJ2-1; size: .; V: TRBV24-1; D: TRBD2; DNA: TGTGCCACCAGTGAACCTACCCCGGGACTAGCGGGAGGCAATGAGCAGTTCTTC; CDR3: CATSEPTPGLAGGNEQFF
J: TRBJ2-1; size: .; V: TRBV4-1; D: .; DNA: TGCGCCAGCAGCCCCCAGGTATCACCGTACAATGAGCAGTTCTTC; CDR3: CASSPQVSPYNEQFF
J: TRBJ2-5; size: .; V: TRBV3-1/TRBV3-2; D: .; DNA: TGTGCCAGCAGCCAAGGTAGGGGGCAAGAGACCCAGTACTTC; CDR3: CASSQGRGQETQYF
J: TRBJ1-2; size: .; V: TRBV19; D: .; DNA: TGTGCCAGTAGTATCGAGAACTATGGCTACACCTTC; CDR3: CASSIENYGYTF
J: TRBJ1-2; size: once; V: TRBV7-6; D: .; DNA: TGTGCCAGCAGCTCCAGCCGAGGTCTCTACACCTTC; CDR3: CASSSSRGLYTF
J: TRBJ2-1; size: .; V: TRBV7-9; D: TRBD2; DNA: TGTGCCAGCAGCTTAGGTACTAGCGGGACCCTTAGCTCCTACAATGAGCAGTTCTTC; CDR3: CASSLGTSGTLSSYNEQFF
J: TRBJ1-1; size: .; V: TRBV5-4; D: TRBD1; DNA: TGTGCCAGCAGCTTTGACAGGGGCAACACTGAAGCTTTCTTT; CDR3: CASSFDRGNTEAFF
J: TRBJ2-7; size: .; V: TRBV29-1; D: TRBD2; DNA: TGCAGCGTTGACCTCGGCTCTAGCGGGAGCTACGAGCAGTACTTC; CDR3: CSVDLGSSGSYEQYF
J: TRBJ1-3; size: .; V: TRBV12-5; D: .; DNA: TGTGCTAGTGGTTTGGTACTAGGGCCTGCTGGAAACACCATATATTTT; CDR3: CASGLVLGPAGNTIYF
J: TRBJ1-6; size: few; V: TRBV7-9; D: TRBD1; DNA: TGTGCCAGCGGGACAGGGGGCCGGGAGCCGCGTAATTCACCCCTCCACTTT; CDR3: CASGTGGREPRNSPLHF
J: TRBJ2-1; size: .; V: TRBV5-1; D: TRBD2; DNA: TGCGCCAGCAGCTTGAGCGGGAGGTCGGGTGAGCAGTTCTTC; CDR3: CASSLSGRSGEQFF